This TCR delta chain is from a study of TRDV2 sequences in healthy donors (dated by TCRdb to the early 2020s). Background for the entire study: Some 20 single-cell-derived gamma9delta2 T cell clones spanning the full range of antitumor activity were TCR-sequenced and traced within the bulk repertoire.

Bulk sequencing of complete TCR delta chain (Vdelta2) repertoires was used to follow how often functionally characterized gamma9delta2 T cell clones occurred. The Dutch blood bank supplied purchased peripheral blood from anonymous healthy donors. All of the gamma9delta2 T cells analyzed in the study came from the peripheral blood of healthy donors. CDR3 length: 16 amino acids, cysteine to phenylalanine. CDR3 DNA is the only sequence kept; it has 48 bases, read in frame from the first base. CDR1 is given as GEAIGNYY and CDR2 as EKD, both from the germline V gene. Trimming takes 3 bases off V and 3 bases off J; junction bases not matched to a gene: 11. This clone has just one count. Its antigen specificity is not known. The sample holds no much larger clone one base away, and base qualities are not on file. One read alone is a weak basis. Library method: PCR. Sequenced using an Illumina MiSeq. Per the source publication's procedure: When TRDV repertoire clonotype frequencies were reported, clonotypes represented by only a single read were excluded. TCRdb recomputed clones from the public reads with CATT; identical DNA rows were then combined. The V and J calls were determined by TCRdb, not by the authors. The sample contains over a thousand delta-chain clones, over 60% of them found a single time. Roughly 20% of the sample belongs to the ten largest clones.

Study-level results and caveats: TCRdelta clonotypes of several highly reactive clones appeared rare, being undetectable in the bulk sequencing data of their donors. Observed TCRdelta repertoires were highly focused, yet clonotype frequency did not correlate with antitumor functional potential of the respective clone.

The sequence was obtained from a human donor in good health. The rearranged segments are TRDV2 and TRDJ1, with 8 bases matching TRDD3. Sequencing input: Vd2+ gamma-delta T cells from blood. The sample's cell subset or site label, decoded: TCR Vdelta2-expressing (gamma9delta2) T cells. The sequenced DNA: TGTGCCTGTGACGCTCTGGGGGAGAACGAGGCCGATAAACTCATCTTT. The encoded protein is CACDALGENEADKLIF.